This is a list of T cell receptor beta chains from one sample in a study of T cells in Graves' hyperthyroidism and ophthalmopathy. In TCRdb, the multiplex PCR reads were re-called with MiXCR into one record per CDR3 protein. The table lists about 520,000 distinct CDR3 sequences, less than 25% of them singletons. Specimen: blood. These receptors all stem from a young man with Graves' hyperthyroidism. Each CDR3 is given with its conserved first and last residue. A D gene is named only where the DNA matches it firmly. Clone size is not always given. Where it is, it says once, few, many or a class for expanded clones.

CDR3aa: CASRDVAGSETQYF
CDR3nt: TGTGCCAGCCGAGACGTAGCGGGGTCAGAGACCCAGTACTTC
abundance: many
j_gene: TRBJ2-5
v_gene: TRBV19
d_gene: TRBD2

CDR3aa: CASSPKGGETEAFF
CDR3nt: TGTGCCAGCTCACCGAAAGGGGGCGAGACTGAAGCTTTCTTT
abundance: many
j_gene: TRBJ1-1
v_gene: TRBV18
d_gene: TRBD1

CDR3aa: CASSFVTGETEAFF
CDR3nt: TGTGCCAGCAGCTTCGTTACAGGGGAAACTGAAGCTTTCTTT
abundance: NA
j_gene: TRBJ1-1
v_gene: TRBV5-4
d_gene: TRBD1

CDR3aa: CASTSYSGTLQNTEAFF
CDR3nt: TGTGCCAGCACCTCTTATTCCGGGACACTTCAGAACACTGAAGCTTTCTTT
abundance: many
j_gene: TRBJ1-1
v_gene: TRBV11-2
d_gene: NA

CDR3aa: CATSDTAGQGNQPQHF
CDR3nt: TGTGCCACCAGTGATACCGCGGGACAGGGGAATCAGCCCCAGCATTTT
abundance: NA
j_gene: TRBJ1-5
v_gene: TRBV24-1
d_gene: TRBD1

CDR3aa: CASSPRQGSNTGELFF
CDR3nt: TGTGCCAGCAGCCCGCGACAGGGCTCGAACACCGGGGAGCTGTTTTTT
abundance: few
j_gene: TRBJ2-2
v_gene: TRBV11-2
d_gene: TRBD1

CDR3aa: CASSLLTMNTEAFF
CDR3nt: TGCGCCAGCAGCTTGCTGACCATGAACACTGAAGCTTTCTTT
abundance: many
j_gene: TRBJ1-1
v_gene: TRBV5-1
d_gene: NA

CDR3aa: CASSPGSQGDIQYF
CDR3nt: TGTGCCAGCAGCCCGGGCTCACAGGGTGACATTCAGTACTTC
abundance: few
j_gene: TRBJ2-4
v_gene: TRBV3-1
d_gene: NA

CDR3aa: CASSQSGVNYEQYF
CDR3nt: TGTGCCAGCAGCCAAAGCGGGGTGAACTACGAGCAGTACTTC
abundance: few
j_gene: TRBJ2-7
v_gene: TRBV7-9
d_gene: TRBD2

CDR3aa: CASSSRLGGAGYSNQPQHF
CDR3nt: TGTGCCAGTAGTAGCCGATTAGGGGGCGCGGGCTATAGCAATCAGCCCCAGCATTTT
abundance: NA
j_gene: TRBJ1-5
v_gene: TRBV19
d_gene: TRBD1

CDR3aa: CASSEAGQGLRQPQHF
CDR3nt: TGTGCCAGCAGTGAAGCCGGACAGGGTTTGAGACAGCCCCAGCATTTT
abundance: many
j_gene: TRBJ1-5
v_gene: TRBV2
d_gene: TRBD1

CDR3aa: CASSFFPSGQGLAGELFF
CDR3nt: TGCGCCAGCAGCTTTTTTCCTTCGGGACAGGGTTTGGCCGGGGAGCTGTTTTTT
abundance: NA
j_gene: TRBJ2-2
v_gene: TRBV5-1
d_gene: TRBD1

CDR3aa: CASSLFGSRGDSYEQYF
CDR3nt: TGTGCCAGCAGTTTATTCGGCTCTCGGGGGGACTCCTACGAGCAGTACTTC
abundance: many
j_gene: TRBJ2-7
v_gene: TRBV12-3/TRBV12-4
d_gene: TRBD2

CDR3aa: CAISEGGNQPKHF
CDR3nt: TGTGCCATCAGTGAGGGGGGGAATCAGCCCAAGCATTTT
abundance: NA
j_gene: TRBJ1-5
v_gene: TRBV10-3
d_gene: NA

CDR3aa: CASSLTGGSGGPLHF
CDR3nt: TGCGCCAGCAGCCTCACAGGGGGCTCCGGTGGACCCCTCCACTTT
abundance: many
j_gene: TRBJ1-6
v_gene: TRBV5-1
d_gene: TRBD1

CDR3aa: CASKLQRGYEQYF
CDR3nt: TGTGCCAGCAAACTACAACGGGGATACGAGCAGTACTTC
abundance: NA
j_gene: TRBJ2-7
v_gene: TRBV27
d_gene: NA

CDR3aa: CASTRGFHDTEAFF
CDR3nt: TGTGCCAGCACGAGGGGGTTCCATGACACTGAAGCTTTCTTT
abundance: few
j_gene: TRBJ1-1
v_gene: TRBV3-1
d_gene: NA

CDR3aa: CATNGRGGNTEAFF
CDR3nt: TGTGCCACCAACGGGAGGGGGGGGAACACTGAAGCTTTCTTT
abundance: many
j_gene: TRBJ1-1
v_gene: TRBV15
d_gene: NA

CDR3aa: CASSLPDRGETQYF
CDR3nt: TGTGCCAGCAGCTTGCCCGACAGGGGAGAGACCCAGTACTTC
abundance: many
j_gene: TRBJ2-5
v_gene: TRBV5-4
d_gene: TRBD1

CDR3aa: CASSRRGTEGAGANVLTF
CDR3nt: TGTGCCAGTAGTAGAAGAGGGACGGAAGGCGCCGGGGCCAACGTCCTGACTTTC
abundance: many
j_gene: TRBJ2-6
v_gene: TRBV19
d_gene: NA

CDR3aa: CASSLRWDYTYEQYF
CDR3nt: TGTGCCAGCAGCCTTCGATGGGACTACACCTACGAGCAGTACTTC
abundance: many
j_gene: TRBJ2-7
v_gene: TRBV7-2
d_gene: TRBD2

CDR3aa: CASSYGRAKAGELFF
CDR3nt: TGTGCCAGCAGTTATGGCAGGGCGAAGGCCGGGGAGCTGTTTTTT
abundance: many
j_gene: TRBJ2-2
v_gene: TRBV6-2/TRBV6-3
d_gene: NA

CDR3aa: CASSPPTSGSFHEQYF
CDR3nt: TGTGCCAGCAGTCCGCCGACTAGCGGGAGCTTCCACGAGCAGTACTTC
abundance: NA
j_gene: TRBJ2-7
v_gene: TRBV27
d_gene: TRBD2

CDR3aa: CASSLHTQETQYF
CDR3nt: TGTGCCAGCAGCTTACACACTCAAGAGACCCAGTACTTC
abundance: many
j_gene: TRBJ2-5
v_gene: TRBV11-2
d_gene: NA

CDR3aa: CASSLAGRANYGYTF
CDR3nt: TGCGCCAGCAGCTTGGCGGGACGGGCTAACTATGGCTACACCTTC
abundance: NA
j_gene: TRBJ1-2
v_gene: TRBV5-1
d_gene: NA

CDR3aa: CAWTLEDKGRETQYF
CDR3nt: TGTGCCTGGACCCTAGAAGACAAGGGGCGAGAGACCCAGTACTTC
abundance: many
j_gene: TRBJ2-5
v_gene: TRBV30
d_gene: NA

CDR3aa: CASGQQETQYF
CDR3nt: TGTGCCAGTGGACAGCAAGAGACCCAGTACTTC
abundance: many
j_gene: TRBJ2-5
v_gene: TRBV2
d_gene: NA

CDR3aa: CALRGRGEAFF
CDR3nt: TGCGCATTGCGCGGACGGGGTGAAGCTTTCTTT
abundance: NA
j_gene: TRBJ1-1
v_gene: TRBV5-1
d_gene: NA

CDR3aa: CASGALNTEAFF
CDR3nt: TGTGCCAGCGGGGCTCTGAACACTGAAGCTTTCTTT
abundance: once
j_gene: TRBJ1-1
v_gene: TRBV11-3
d_gene: NA

CDR3aa: CASSSWTGPETQYF
CDR3nt: TGTGCCAGCAGCTCGTGGACAGGGCCAGAGACCCAGTACTTC
abundance: NA
j_gene: TRBJ2-5
v_gene: TRBV7-2
d_gene: TRBD1

CDR3aa: CSALAGGQNGELFF
CDR3nt: TGCAGCGCCCTAGCGGGGGGGCAGAACGGGGAGCTGTTTTTT
abundance: few
j_gene: TRBJ2-2
v_gene: TRBV29-1
d_gene: TRBD2

CDR3aa: CSAQLTGQLGYTF
CDR3nt: TGCAGTGCGCAGCTAACCGGGCAGCTTGGCTACACCTTC
abundance: many
j_gene: TRBJ1-2
v_gene: TRBV20-1
d_gene: NA

CDR3aa: CASSGVPGWSNYGYTF
CDR3nt: TGTGCCAGCAGTGGGGTTCCAGGGTGGTCCAACTATGGCTACACCTTC
abundance: NA
j_gene: TRBJ1-2
v_gene: TRBV12-3/TRBV12-4
d_gene: NA

CDR3aa: CASGLTLGQGRNTEAFF
CDR3nt: TGTGCTAGTGGTTTGACCCTAGGACAGGGGCGAAACACTGAAGCTTTCTTT
abundance: NA
j_gene: TRBJ1-1
v_gene: TRBV12-5
d_gene: TRBD1

CDR3aa: CASSLRGAASYEQYF
CDR3nt: TGTGCCAGCAGTTTAAGGGGAGCGGCCTCCTACGAGCAGTACTTC
abundance: NA
j_gene: TRBJ2-7
v_gene: TRBV12-3/TRBV12-4
d_gene: NA

CDR3aa: CASGQGAKTQYF
CDR3nt: TGTGCCAGCGGACAGGGGGCCAAGACCCAGTACTTC
abundance: many
j_gene: TRBJ2-5
v_gene: TRBV6-1
d_gene: TRBD1

CDR3aa: CASSRIGSYEQYF
CDR3nt: TGTGCCAGCAGCCGTATAGGGTCCTACGAGCAGTACTTC
abundance: NA
j_gene: TRBJ2-7
v_gene: TRBV3-1
d_gene: NA

CDR3aa: CASSQDPAVNSNQPQHF
CDR3nt: TGTGCCAGCAGCCAAGACCCGGCGGTAAATAGCAATCAGCCCCAGCATTTT
abundance: NA
j_gene: TRBJ1-5
v_gene: TRBV3-1
d_gene: NA

CDR3aa: CASSLAGIGYEQYF
CDR3nt: TGTGCCAGCAGCTTAGCAGGGATTGGCTACGAGCAGTACTTC
abundance: many
j_gene: TRBJ2-7
v_gene: TRBV7-9
d_gene: NA

CDR3aa: CSASRVAEKNIQYF
CDR3nt: TGCAGTGCCTCCCGGGTAGCGGAGAAAAACATTCAGTACTTC
abundance: many
j_gene: TRBJ2-4
v_gene: TRBV20-1
d_gene: NA

CDR3aa: CASSIRARNYGYTF
CDR3nt: TGTGCCAGTAGTATAAGAGCGAGAAACTATGGCTACACCTTC
abundance: few
j_gene: TRBJ1-2
v_gene: TRBV19
d_gene: NA

CDR3aa: CASRGTGKYQPQHF
CDR3nt: TGTGCCAGCAGGGGAACAGGGAAGTATCAGCCCCAGCATTTT
abundance: many
j_gene: TRBJ1-5
v_gene: TRBV6-1
d_gene: NA

CDR3aa: CASSYWASPNTGELFF
CDR3nt: TGTGCCAGCAGTTACTGGGCTAGCCCAAACACCGGGGAGCTGTTTTTT
abundance: many
j_gene: TRBJ2-2
v_gene: TRBV6-5
d_gene: NA

CDR3aa: CASSSDRASTGELFF
CDR3nt: TGTGCCAGTAGTTCCGACAGGGCCAGCACCGGGGAGCTGTTTTTT
abundance: NA
j_gene: TRBJ2-2
v_gene: TRBV19
d_gene: TRBD1

CDR3aa: CASSPPRMGGVVHF
CDR3nt: TGTGCCAGCAGCCCCCCGAGGATGGGGGGAGTGGTACACTTC
abundance: NA
j_gene: TRBJ2-7
v_gene: TRBV7-9
d_gene: NA